Below, one T cell receptor beta chain is given with its context. The antigen is unknown. Proliferating CFSE-low MLR cells were sequenced to define alloreactive TCRbeta sequences. This sample was included in a study of T cell clones after liver transplantation. In the study overall: Tolerance: complete withdrawal held at least one year, liver enzymes staying within twice normal.

Overall study results and limits: Graft donor-reactive T cells possibly entered the graft instead of undergoing deletion.

Sequencing was performed with immunoSEQ multiplex PCR; in TCRdb, only in-frame clones are kept and a portion is missing. Here the sample spans about 5,600 clones, 25% to 30% being singletons. This clonotype originated in a human patient who received a liver transplant. The graft donor may have contributed some T cells. Material: CD4+ T cells from cultured PBMCs.

CDR3 DNA sequence: TGTGCCAGCAGCTTGAAGCGACAATCCTACGAGCAGTACTTC. Its protein is CASSLKRQSYEQYF. This chain connects TRBV5-7 to TRBJ2-7; D call uncertain. TRBV5-7 is an open reading frame, and its role is uncertain. V was trimmed by 1 base and J by 1 base, leaving 9 bases between them. The CDR3 extends over 14 amino acids.